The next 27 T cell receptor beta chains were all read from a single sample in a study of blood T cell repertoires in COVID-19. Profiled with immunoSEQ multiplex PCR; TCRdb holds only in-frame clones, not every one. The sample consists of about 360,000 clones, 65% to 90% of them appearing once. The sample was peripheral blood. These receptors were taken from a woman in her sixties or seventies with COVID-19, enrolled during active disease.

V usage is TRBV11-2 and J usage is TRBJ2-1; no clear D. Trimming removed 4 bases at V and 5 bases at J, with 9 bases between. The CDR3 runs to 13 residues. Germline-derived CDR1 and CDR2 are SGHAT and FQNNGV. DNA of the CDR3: TGTGCCAGCAGCTCTACAGAGAACAATGAGCAGTTCTTC. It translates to CASSSTENNEQFF.

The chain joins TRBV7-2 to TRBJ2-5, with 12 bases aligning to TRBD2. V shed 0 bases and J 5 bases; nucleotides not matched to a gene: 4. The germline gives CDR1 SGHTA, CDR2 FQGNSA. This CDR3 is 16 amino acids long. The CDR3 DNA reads TGTGCCAGCAGCTTAGCCCGGACTAGCGGGGTTGAGACCCAGTACTTC. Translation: CASSLARTSGVETQYF.

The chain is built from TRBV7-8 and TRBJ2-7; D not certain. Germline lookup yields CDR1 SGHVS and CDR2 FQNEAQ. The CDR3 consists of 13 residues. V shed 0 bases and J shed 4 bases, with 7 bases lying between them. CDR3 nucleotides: TGTGCCAGCAGCTTAGCTCCCCCGTACGAGCAGTACTTC. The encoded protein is CASSLAPPYEQYF.

CDR3: CASSMTGSNYGYTF. The DNA of the CDR3 is TGTGCCAGTAGTATGACGGGATCTAACTATGGCTACACCTTC. This chain links TRBV19 with TRBJ1-2; D gene ambiguous. V was trimmed by 3 bases and J by 0 bases, leaving 8 bases between them. CDR3 size: 14 residues. Germline CDR1 reads LNHDA; CDR2 reads SQIVND (reference sequence).

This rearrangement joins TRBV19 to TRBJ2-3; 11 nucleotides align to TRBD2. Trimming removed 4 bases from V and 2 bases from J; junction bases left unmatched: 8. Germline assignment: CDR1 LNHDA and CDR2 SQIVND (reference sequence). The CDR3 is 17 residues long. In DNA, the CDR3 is TGTGCCAGTAGTAGAATCAGTAGCGGGGGGGACACAGATACGCAGTATTTT. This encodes CASSRISSGGDTDTQYF.

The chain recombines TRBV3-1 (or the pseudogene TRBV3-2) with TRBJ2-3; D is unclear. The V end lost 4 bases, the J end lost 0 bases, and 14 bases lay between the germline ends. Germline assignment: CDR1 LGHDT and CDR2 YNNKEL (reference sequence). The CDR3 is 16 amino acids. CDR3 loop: CASSPRVAHSTDTQYF. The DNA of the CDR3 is TGTGCCAGCAGCCCCCGGGTAGCTCATAGCACAGATACGCAGTATTTT.

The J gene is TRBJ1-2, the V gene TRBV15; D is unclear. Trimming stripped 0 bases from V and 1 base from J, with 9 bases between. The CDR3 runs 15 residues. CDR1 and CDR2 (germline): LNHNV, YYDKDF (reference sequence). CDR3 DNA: TGTGCCACCAGCAGAGAACGCGTACTTAACTATGGCTACACCTTC. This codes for CATSRERVLNYGYTF. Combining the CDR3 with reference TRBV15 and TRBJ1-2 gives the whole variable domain DAMVIQNPRYQVTQFGKPVTLSCSQTLNHNVMYWYQQKSSQAPKLLFHYYDKDFNNEADTPDNFQSRRPNTSFCFLDIRSPGLGDTAMYLCATSRERVLNYGYTFGSGTRLTVV.

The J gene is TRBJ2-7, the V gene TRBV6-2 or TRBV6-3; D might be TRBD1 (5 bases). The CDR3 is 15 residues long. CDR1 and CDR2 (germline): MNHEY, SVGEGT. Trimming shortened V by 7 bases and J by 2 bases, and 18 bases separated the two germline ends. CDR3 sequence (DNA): TGTGCCAGCACCCCTCAGGGTCTACTTGCCTACGAGCAGTACTTC. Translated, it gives CASTPQGLLAYEQYF.

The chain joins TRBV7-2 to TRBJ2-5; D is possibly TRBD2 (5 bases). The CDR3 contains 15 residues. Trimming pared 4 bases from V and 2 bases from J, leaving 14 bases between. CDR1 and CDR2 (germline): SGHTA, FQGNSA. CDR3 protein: CASSYSVGDQETQYF. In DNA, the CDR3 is TGTGCCAGCAGCTATTCGGTCGGGGATCAAGAGACCCAGTACTTC.

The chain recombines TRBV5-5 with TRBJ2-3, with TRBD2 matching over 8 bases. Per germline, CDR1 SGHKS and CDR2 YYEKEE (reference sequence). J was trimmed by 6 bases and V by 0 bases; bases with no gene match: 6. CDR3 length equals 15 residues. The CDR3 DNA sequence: TGTGCCAGCAGCTTGGGGGCGGGGGGTCCCGATACGCAGTATTTT. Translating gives CASSLGAGGPDTQYF.

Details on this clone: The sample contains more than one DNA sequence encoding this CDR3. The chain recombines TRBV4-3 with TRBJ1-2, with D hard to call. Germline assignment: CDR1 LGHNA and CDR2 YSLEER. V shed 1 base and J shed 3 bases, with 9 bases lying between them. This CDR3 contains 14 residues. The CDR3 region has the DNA TGCGCCAGCAGCCAAGGGAAAGGAGACTATGGCTACACCTTC. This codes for CASSQGKGDYGYTF.

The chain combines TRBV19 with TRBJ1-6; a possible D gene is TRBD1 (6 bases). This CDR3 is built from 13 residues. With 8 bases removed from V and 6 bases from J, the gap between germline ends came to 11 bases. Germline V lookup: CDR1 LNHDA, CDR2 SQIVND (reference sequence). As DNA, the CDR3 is TGTGCCAGTGAAGTGGGGGCTAATTCACCCCTCCACTTT. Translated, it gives CASEVGANSPLHF.

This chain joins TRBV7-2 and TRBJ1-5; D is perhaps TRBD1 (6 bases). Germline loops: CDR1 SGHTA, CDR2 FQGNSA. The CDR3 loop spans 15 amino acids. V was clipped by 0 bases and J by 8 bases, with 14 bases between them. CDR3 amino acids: CASSLAGQGREPQHF. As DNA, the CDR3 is TGTGCCAGCAGCTTAGCGGGGCAGGGGCGGGAGCCCCAGCATTTT.

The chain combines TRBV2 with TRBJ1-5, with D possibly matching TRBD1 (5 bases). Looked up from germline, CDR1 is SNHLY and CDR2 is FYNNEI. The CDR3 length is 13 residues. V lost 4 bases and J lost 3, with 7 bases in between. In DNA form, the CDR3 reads TGTGCCAGCAGTGCAGGGTTCAATCAGCCCCAGCATTTT. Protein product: CASSAGFNQPQHF.

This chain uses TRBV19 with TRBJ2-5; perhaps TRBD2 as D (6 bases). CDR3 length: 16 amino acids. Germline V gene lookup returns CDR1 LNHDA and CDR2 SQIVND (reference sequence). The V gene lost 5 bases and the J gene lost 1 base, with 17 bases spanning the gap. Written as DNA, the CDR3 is TGTGCCAGTAGTCGGTCGACTAGATTGGGCCAAGAGACCCAGTACTTC. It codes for CASSRSTRLGQETQYF.

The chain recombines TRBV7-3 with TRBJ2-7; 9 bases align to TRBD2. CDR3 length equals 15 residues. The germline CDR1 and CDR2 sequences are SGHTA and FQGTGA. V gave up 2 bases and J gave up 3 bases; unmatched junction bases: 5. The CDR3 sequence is CASSLGVAGVYEQYF. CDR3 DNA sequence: TGTGCCAGCAGCTTAGGGGTAGCGGGGGTCTACGAGCAGTACTTC.

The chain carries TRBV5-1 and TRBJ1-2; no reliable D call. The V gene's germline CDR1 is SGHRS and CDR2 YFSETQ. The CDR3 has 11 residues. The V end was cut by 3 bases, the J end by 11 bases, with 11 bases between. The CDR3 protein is CASSSSLVYTF. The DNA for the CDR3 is TGCGCCAGCAGCTCCTCCCTAGTTTACACCTTC.

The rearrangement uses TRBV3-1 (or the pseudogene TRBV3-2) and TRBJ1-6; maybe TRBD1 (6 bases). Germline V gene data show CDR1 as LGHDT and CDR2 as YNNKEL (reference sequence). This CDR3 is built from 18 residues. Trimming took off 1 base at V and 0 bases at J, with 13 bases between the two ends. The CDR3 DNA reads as TGTGCCAGCAGCCAAGGGACAGCTAAAAGCTCCTATAATTCACCCCTCCACTTT. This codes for CASSQGTAKSSYNSPLHF.

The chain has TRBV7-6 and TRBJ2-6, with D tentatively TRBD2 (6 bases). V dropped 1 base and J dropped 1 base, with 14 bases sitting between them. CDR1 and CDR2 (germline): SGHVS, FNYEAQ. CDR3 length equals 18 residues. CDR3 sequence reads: CASSLERRGRSGANVLTF. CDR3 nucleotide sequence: TGTGCCAGCAGCTTAGAGCGGCGGGGTCGTTCTGGGGCCAACGTCCTGACTTTC. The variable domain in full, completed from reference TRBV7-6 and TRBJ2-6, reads GAGVSQSPRYKVTKRGQDVALRCDPISGHVSLYWYRQALGQGPEFLTYFNYEAQQDKSGLPNDRFSAERPEGSISTLTIQRTEQRDSAMYRCASSLERRGRSGANVLTFGAGSRLTVL.

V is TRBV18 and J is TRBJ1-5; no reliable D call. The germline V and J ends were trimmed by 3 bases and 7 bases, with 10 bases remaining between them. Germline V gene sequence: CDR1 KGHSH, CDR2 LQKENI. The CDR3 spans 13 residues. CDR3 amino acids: CASSPGIVQPQHF. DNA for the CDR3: TGTGCCAGCTCACCCGGGATAGTACAGCCCCAGCATTTT.

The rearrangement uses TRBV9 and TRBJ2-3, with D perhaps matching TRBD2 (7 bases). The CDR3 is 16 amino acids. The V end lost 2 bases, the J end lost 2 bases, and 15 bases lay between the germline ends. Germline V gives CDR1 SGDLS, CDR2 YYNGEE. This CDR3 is CASSVAEGGITDTQYF. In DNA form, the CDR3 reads TGTGCCAGCAGCGTGGCAGAGGGGGGGATCACAGATACGCAGTATTTT.

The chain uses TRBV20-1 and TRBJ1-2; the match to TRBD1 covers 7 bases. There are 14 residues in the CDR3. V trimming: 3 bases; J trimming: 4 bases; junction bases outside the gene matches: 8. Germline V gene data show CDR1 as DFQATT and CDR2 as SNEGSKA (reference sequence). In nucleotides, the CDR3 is TGCAGTGCTAGTGTCTCAGGGGGTAGCTATGGCTACACCTTC. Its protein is CSASVSGGSYGYTF.

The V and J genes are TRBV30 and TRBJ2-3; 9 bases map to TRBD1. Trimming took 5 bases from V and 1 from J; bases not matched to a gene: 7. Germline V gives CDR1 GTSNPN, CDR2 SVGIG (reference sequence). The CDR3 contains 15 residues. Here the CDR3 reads CAWEDGQGRTDTQYF. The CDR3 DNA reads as TGTGCCTGGGAGGACGGACAGGGGCGCACAGATACGCAGTATTTT.

CDR3 in DNA: TGTGCCTGGAGTGAATCCAGCGGGGGGGTGGATGAGCAGTTCTTC. This sequence encodes CAWSESSGGVDEQFF. The chain links TRBV30 to TRBJ2-1; the match to TRBD2 covers 10 bases. Germline V gives CDR1 GTSNPN, CDR2 SVGIG (reference sequence). Unmatched junction bases numbered 8, after V lost 1 base and J lost 8 bases. There are 15 residues in the CDR3.

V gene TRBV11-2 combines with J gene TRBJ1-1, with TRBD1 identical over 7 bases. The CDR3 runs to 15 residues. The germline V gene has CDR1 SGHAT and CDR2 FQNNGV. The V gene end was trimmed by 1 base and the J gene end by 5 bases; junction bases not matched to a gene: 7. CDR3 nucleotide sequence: TGTGCCAGCAGCTTAGGCGGAGGGGGCGTGACTGAAGCTTTCTTT. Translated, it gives CASSLGGGGVTEAFF.

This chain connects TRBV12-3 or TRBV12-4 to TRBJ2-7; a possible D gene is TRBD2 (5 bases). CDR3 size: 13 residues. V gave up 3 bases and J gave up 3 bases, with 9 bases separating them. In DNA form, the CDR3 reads TGTGCCAGCAGTTTGGGAGAGATCTACGAGCAGTACTTC. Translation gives CASSLGEIYEQYF.

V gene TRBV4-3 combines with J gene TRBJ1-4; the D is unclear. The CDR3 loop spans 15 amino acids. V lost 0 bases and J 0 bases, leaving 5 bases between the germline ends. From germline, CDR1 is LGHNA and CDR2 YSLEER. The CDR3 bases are TGCGCCAGCAGCCAAGACAGTGCAACTAATGAAAAACTGTTTTTT. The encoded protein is CASSQDSATNEKLFF.